Following are 13 T cell receptor beta chains from one sample sequenced in a study of blood T cell repertoires in COVID-19. Profiled with immunoSEQ multiplex PCR; TCRdb holds only in-frame clones, not every one. The table records approximately 200,000 clones, less than 80% of them present only once. The sample comprised peripheral blood. These receptors originate from a woman aged 50 to 60 with acute or convalescent COVID-19.

V gene TRBV7-9 combines with J gene TRBJ1-2; 7 positions match TRBD1. Germline CDR1 and CDR2: SEHNR and FQNEAQ (reference sequence). The CDR3 length is 14 residues. With 5 bases clipped from V and 4 bases from J, the junction kept 7 bases outside the gene matches. The CDR3 protein is CASSLTGTAYGYTF. CDR3 sequence (DNA): TGTGCCAGCAGCCTGACCGGGACAGCCTATGGCTACACCTTC.

In this sample, this clone turned up a few times. The J gene is TRBJ2-2, the V gene TRBV7-2, with D possibly TRBD2 on 6 matching bases. V was trimmed by 3 bases and J by 7 bases, leaving 12 bases between them. From germline, CDR1 is SGHTA and CDR2 FQGNSA. This CDR3 is 14 amino acids long. This CDR3 reads CASSFGTVGGELFF. DNA of the CDR3: TGTGCCAGCAGCTTTGGGACTGTCGGCGGGGAGCTGTTTTTT.

The chain links TRBV18 to TRBJ1-1; D possibly corresponds to TRBD1 (5 bases). CDR1 KGHSH and CDR2 LQKENI come from the germline V gene. This CDR3 is 15 amino acids long. The ends were cut back, 4 bases at V and 1 base at J, with 13 bases in the middle. For the CDR3, the DNA is TGTGCCAGCTCACGGGGCGACCGGTGGAACACTGAAGCTTTCTTT. Encoded protein: CASSRGDRWNTEAFF. The complete variable domain, with remaining parts taken from reference TRBV18 and TRBJ1-1, reads NAGVMQNPRHLVRRRGQEARLRCSPMKGHSHVYWYRQLPEEGLKFMVYLQKENIIDESGMPKERFSAEFPKEGPSILRIQQVVRGDSAAYFCASSRGDRWNTEAFFGQGTRLTVV.

The chain links TRBV5-1 to TRBJ2-5; the match to TRBD1 covers 7 bases. The CDR3 is made up of 13 amino acids. Per the germline V gene, CDR1 is SGHRS and CDR2 is YFSETQ. The J segment lost 3 bases and the V segment lost 5 bases, leaving 4 bases of the junction unmatched. The CDR3 DNA is TGCGCCAGCAGTCTCCAGGGGGAAGAGACCCAGTACTTC. Protein sequence: CASSLQGEETQYF.

This rearrangement joins TRBV5-4 to TRBJ2-7; D is perhaps TRBD2 (5 bases). Germline values: CDR1 SGHNT, CDR2 YYREEE (reference sequence). V was cut by 3 bases and J by 3 bases, with 16 bases left in between. The CDR3 length is 15 residues. The CDR3 nucleotides read TGTGCCAGCAGCTCCCCGGGGAGCGGAGACTACGAGCAGTACTTC. Protein product: CASSSPGSGDYEQYF.

J is TRBJ1-4 and V is TRBV4-3; D remains unclear. The CDR3 has 19 amino acids. In germline, CDR1 is LGHNA, CDR2 YSLEER. Between the trimmed V and J ends, which lost 4 bases and 2 bases, there was a span of 23 bases. The chain's CDR3 is CASSRTLLEGSITNEKLFF. CDR3 bases: TGCGCCAGCAGCCGCACCCTTCTGGAGGGAAGCATTACTAATGAAAAACTGTTTTTT.

V gene TRBV5-1 combines with J gene TRBJ1-2; 8 bases map to TRBD1. The CDR3 has 14 amino acids. V shed 1 base and J 5 bases; nucleotides not matched to a gene: 4. Germline CDR1 is SGHRS and CDR2 is YFSETQ. Here the CDR3 reads CASSLTGGEYGYTF. In DNA, the CDR3 is TGCGCCAGCAGCTTGACAGGGGGTGAATATGGCTACACCTTC. Drawing the rest from reference TRBV5-1 and TRBJ1-2, the complete variable domain is KAGVTQTPRYLIKTRGQQVTLSCSPISGHRSVSWYQQTPGQGLQFLFEYFSETQRNKGNFPGRFSGRQFSNSRSEMNVSTLELGDSALYLCASSLTGGEYGYTFGSGTRLTVV.

CDR3 region: CATSDNRDTYGYTF. Written as DNA, the CDR3 is TGTGCCACCAGTGATAACCGGGACACCTATGGCTACACCTTC. The rearrangement links TRBV24-1 to TRBJ1-2; D might be TRBD1 (6 bases). V was cut by 3 bases and J by 4 bases, with 11 bases left in between. Germline CDR1 is KGHDR and CDR2 is SFDVKD. This CDR3 region has 14 residues.

The chain carries TRBV6-5 and TRBJ1-5; 8 bases line up with TRBD1. Trimming took 6 bases from V and 4 from J; bases not matched to a gene: 2. Germline CDR1 MNHEY, CDR2 SVGAGI. The CDR3 covers 13 residues. The CDR3 spells CASRRTGNQPQHF. For the CDR3, the DNA is TGTGCCAGCAGACGGACAGGGAATCAGCCCCAGCATTTT.

This rearrangement joins TRBV27 to TRBJ2-7; 9 bases line up with TRBD1. With 4 bases clipped from V and 3 bases from J, the junction kept 10 bases outside the gene matches. CDR1 MNHEY and CDR2 SMNVEV come from the germline V gene (reference sequence). The CDR3 sequence is 16 residues long. The chain's CDR3 is CASSYHRGPGFYEQYF. The CDR3 DNA follows: TGTGCCAGCAGTTATCACAGGGGGCCTGGGTTCTACGAGCAGTACTTC.

The chain combines TRBV4-2 with TRBJ2-5; D perhaps matches TRBD2 (6 bases). Trimming left V 0 bases short and J 2 bases short, with 16 bases between. From germline, CDR1 is LGHNA and CDR2 YNFKEQ. The CDR3 is made up of 17 amino acids. The DNA for the CDR3 is TGTGCCAGCAGCCAAGATCACCCCGCGGGGACTCAAGAGACCCAGTACTTC. It is translated as CASSQDHPAGTQETQYF.

The chain employs TRBV6-6 and TRBJ1-6; 7 bases line up with TRBD1. V lost 1 base, J lost 6 bases, and 6 bases stayed unmatched. Germline V gene lookup returns CDR1 MNHNY and CDR2 SVGAGI (reference sequence). The CDR3 is made up of 16 amino acids. The CDR3: CASSYYRDRRNSPLHF. The CDR3 DNA reads as TGTGCCAGCAGTTACTATCGGGACAGACGTAATTCACCCCTCCACTTT.

J is TRBJ1-1 and V is TRBV15; 9 bases agree with TRBD1. V lost 5 bases to trimming and J lost 6 bases; unmatched junction nucleotides: 10. This CDR3 comprises 15 residues. The germline CDR1 and CDR2 sequences are LNHNV and YYDKDF (reference sequence). CDR3 DNA: TGTGCCACCAGCCCCGGGGACAGGGATACCGCTGAAGCTTTCTTT. As protein: CATSPGDRDTAEAFF.